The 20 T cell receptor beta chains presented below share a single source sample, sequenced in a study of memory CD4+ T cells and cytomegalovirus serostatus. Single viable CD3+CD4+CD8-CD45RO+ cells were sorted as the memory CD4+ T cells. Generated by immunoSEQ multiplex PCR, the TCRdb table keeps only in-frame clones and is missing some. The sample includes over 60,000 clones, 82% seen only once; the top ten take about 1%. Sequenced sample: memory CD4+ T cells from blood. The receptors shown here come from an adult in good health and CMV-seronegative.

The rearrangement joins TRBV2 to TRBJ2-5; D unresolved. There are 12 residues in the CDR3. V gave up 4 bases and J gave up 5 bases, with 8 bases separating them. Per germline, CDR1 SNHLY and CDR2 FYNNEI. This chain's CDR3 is CASSGGAETQYF. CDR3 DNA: TGTGCCAGCAGTGGCGGAGCCGAGACCCAGTACTTC.

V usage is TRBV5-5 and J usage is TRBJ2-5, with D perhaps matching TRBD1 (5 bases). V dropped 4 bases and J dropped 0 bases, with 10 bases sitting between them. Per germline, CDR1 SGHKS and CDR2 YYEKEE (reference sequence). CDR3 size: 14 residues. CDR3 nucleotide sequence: TGTGCCAGCAGCCTGACAGCGTACCAAGAGACCCAGTACTTC. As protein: CASSLTAYQETQYF.

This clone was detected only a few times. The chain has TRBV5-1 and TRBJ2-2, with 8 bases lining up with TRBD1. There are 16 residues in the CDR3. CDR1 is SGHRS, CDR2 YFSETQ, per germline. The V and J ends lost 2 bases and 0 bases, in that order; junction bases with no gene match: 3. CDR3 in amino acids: CASSFGDRSNTGELFF. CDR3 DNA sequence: TGCGCCAGCAGCTTCGGGGACAGGTCGAACACCGGGGAGCTGTTTTTT.

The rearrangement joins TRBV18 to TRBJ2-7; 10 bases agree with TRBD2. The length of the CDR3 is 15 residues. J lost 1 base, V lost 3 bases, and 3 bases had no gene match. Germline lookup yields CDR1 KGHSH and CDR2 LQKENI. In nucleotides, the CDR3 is TGTGCCAGCTCACCCATAGCGGGAGGATCCTACGAGCAGTACTTC. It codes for CASSPIAGGSYEQYF. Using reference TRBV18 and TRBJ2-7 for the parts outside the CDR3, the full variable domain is NAGVMQNPRHLVRRRGQEARLRCSPMKGHSHVYWYRQLPEEGLKFMVYLQKENIIDESGMPKERFSAEFPKEGPSILRIQQVVRGDSAAYFCASSPIAGGSYEQYFGPGTRLTVT.

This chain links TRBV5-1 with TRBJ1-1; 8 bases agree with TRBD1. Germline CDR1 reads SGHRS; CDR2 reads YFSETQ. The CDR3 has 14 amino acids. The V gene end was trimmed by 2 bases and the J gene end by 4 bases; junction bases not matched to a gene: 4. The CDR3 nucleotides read TGCGCCAGCAGCTTACAGGGGGAAGTCACTGAAGCTTTCTTT. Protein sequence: CASSLQGEVTEAFF.

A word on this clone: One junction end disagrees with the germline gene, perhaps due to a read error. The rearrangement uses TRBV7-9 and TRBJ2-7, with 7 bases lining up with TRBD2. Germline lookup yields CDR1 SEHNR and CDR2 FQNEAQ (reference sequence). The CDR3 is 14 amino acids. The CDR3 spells CANSLGGSGYEQYF. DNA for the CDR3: TGTGCCAACAGCTTAGGCGGGAGCGGCTACGAGCAGTACTTC.

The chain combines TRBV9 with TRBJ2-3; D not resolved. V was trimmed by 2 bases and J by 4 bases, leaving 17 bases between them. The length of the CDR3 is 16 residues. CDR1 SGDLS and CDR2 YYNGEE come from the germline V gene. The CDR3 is CASSVGPSPGPDTQYF. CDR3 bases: TGTGCCAGCAGCGTCGGACCGTCACCGGGCCCAGATACGCAGTATTTT.

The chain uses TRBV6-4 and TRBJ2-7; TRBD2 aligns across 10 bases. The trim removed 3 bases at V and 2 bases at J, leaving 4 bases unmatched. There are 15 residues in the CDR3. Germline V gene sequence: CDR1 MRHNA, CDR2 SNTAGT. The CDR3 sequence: CASSELAGGTYEQYF. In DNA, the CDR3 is TGTGCCAGCAGTGAATTAGCGGGGGGAACCTACGAGCAGTACTTC.

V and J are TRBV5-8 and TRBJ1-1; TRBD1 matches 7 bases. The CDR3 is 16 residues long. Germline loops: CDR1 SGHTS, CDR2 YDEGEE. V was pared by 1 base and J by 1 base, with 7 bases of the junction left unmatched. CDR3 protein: CASSLIPGGGNTEAFF. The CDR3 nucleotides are TGTGCCAGCAGCTTGATCCCAGGGGGAGGGAACACTGAAGCTTTCTTT.

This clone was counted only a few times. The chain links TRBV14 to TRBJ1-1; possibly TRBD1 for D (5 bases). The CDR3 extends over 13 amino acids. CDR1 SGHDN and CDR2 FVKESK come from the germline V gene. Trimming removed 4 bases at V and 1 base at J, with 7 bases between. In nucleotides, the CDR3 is TGTGCCAGCAGCCTGGGACCGAACACTGAAGCTTTCTTT. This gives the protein CASSLGPNTEAFF.

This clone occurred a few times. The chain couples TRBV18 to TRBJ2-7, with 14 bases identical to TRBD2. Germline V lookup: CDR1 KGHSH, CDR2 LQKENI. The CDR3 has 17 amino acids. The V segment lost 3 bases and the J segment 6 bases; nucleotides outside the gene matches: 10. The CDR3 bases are TGTGCCAGCTCACCGAACGGACTAGCGGGGGGCACAGGCGAGCAGTACTTC. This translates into CASSPNGLAGGTGEQYF.

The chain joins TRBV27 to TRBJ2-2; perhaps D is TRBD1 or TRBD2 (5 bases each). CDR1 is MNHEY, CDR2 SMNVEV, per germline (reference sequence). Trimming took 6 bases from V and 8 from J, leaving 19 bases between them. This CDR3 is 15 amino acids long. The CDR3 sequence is CASSPEGPRPGELFF. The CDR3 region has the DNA TGTGCCAGCAGCCCAGAGGGACCAAGACCAGGGGAGCTGTTTTTT.

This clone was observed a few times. The DNA of the CDR3 is TGTGCCAGCACCGCTAGAGGTGAGCAGTTCTTC. Translated: CASTARGEQFF. V and J are TRBV6-5 and TRBJ2-1, with D uncertain. The CDR3 is 11 residues long. V was pared by 7 bases and J by 9 bases, with 10 bases between. Germline CDR1 MNHEY, CDR2 SVGAGI.

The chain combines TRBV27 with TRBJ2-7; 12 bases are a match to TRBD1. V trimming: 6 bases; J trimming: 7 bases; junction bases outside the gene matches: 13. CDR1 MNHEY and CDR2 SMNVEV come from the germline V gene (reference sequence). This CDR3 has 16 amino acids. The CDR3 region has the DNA TGTGCCAGCAGCCCGGGTCGGGACAGGGGGCGAGGAGAGCAGTACTTC. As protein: CASSPGRDRGRGEQYF.

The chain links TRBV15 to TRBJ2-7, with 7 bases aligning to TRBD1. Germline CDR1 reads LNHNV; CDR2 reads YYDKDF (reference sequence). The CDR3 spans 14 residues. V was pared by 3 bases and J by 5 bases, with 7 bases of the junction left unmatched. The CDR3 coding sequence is TGTGCCACCAGCAGGACAGGGATCCCCCACGAGCAGTACTTC. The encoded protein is CATSRTGIPHEQYF.

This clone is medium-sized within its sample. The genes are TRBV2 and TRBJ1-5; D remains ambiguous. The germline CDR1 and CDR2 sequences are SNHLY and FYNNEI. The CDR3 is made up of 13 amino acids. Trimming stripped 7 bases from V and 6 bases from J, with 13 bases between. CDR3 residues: CASNRGGSQPQHF. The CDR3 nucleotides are TGTGCCAGCAACCGGGGAGGGAGTCAGCCCCAGCATTTT.

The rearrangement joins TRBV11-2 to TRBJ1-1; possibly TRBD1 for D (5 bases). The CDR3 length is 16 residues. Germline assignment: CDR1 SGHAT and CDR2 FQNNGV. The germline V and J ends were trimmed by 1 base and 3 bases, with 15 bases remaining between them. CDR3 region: CASSLGAGFVDTEAFF. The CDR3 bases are TGTGCCAGCAGCTTAGGGGCAGGGTTTGTGGACACTGAAGCTTTCTTT.

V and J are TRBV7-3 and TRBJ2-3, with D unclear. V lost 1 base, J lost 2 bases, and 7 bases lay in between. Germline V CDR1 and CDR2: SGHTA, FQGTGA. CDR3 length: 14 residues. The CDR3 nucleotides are TGTGCCAGCAGCTTAAGGTCTCTCACAGATACGCAGTATTTT. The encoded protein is CASSLRSLTDTQYF.

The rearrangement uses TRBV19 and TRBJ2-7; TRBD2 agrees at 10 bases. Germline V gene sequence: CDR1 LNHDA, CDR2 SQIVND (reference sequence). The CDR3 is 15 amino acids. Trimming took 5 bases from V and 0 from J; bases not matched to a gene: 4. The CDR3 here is CASSRAGGPSYEQYF. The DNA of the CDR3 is TGTGCCAGTAGTCGAGCGGGAGGGCCCTCCTACGAGCAGTACTTC.

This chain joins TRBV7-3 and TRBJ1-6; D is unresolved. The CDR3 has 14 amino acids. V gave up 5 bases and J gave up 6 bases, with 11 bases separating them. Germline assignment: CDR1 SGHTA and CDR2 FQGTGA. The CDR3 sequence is CASSVGLINSPLHF. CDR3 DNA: TGTGCCAGCAGCGTAGGACTGATTAATTCACCCCTCCACTTT.